Sequencing of this TCR beta chain was carried out in a study of graft-versus-host responses after intestinal transplantation. For the study at large: Recipients received multivisceral, liver-intestinal, or isolated intestinal transplants.

Comments on this clone: Its target is not known.

Some clones are missing from TCRdb's copy, which holds only in-frame ones; the method was immunoSEQ multiplex PCR. The repertoire holds more than 90,000 clones, with 85% to 95% as singletons. V was cut by 5 bases and J by 6 bases, with 11 bases left in between. The CDR3 has 13 amino acids. The germline CDR1 and CDR2 sequences are LNHDA and SQIVND (reference sequence). The chain couples TRBV19 to TRBJ2-1; TRBD2 might be the D (6 bases). The TCR was taken from a human donor who was the organ donor for an intestinal transplant. The input for sequencing was unstimulated CD8+ T cells sorted from spleen or lymph node cells, taken before transplant. The DNA for the CDR3 is TGTGCCAGTAGTGAGACTAGTGGCAATGAGCAGTTCTTC. It specifies CASSETSGNEQFF. The complete variable domain, with remaining parts taken from reference TRBV19 and TRBJ2-1, reads DGGITQSPKYLFRKEGQNVTLSCEQNLNHDAMYWYRQDPGQGLRLIYYSQIVNDFQKGDIAEGYSVSREKKESFPLTVTSAQKNPTAFYLCASSETSGNEQFFGPGTRLTVL.